The 3 T cell receptor beta chains in this list originate from one sample, sequenced in a study of radiotherapy plus CTLA-4 blockade in lung cancer. The protocol was immunoSEQ multiplex PCR, while the TCRdb copy is restricted to in-frame clones and leaves out a portion. The repertoire consists of roughly 75,000 clones, with roughly four fifths occurring once and the leading ten covering approximately 0.81%. The sample was peripheral blood, taken from a patient treated with radiotherapy plus ipilimumab. The receptor source for this set is a human donor with non-small cell lung cancer who had stable disease on radiotherapy plus ipilimumab.

This clone was counted only a few times. The chain combines TRBV7-2 with TRBJ2-7; D is possibly TRBD1 or TRBD2 (6 bases each). Germline loops: CDR1 SGHTA, CDR2 FQGNSA. This CDR3 is built from 14 residues. V was trimmed by 7 bases and J by 0 bases, leaving 13 bases between them. CDR3 amino acids: CASTLGGSSYEQYF. The DNA for the CDR3 is TGTGCCAGCACCCTGGGGGGCAGCTCCTACGAGCAGTACTTC.

V gene TRBV5-6 combines with J gene TRBJ1-4, with a weak D call TRBD1 (5 bases). Germline values: CDR1 SGHDT, CDR2 YYEEEE. The CDR3 is made up of 17 amino acids. V was pared by 1 base and J by 3 bases, with 16 bases between. Here the CDR3 reads CASSLFRESASNEKLFF. CDR3 nucleotides: TGTGCCAGCAGCTTGTTCAGGGAAAGTGCATCTAATGAAAAACTGTTTTTT.

The chain employs TRBV27 and TRBJ2-7, with D unclear. Germline V CDR1 and CDR2: MNHEY, SMNVEV (reference sequence). The V end was cut by 0 bases, the J end by 7 bases, with 13 bases between. There are 14 residues in the CDR3. The CDR3 DNA is TGTGCCAGCAGTTTATCGGTCGGCTATGGAGAGCAGTACTTC. It specifies CASSLSVGYGEQYF.